The clone carrying this T cell receptor (beta chain) showed up just a few times. The antigen is unknown. Study-wide results and caveats: In terms of TCR gene usage, tumor memory CD4+ T cells clustered together with blood and lymph node memory CD4+ cells, as well as with lymph node naive CD4+ cells.

From the 5' RACE reads, TCRdb called clonotypes with MiXCR, one entry per CDR3 protein. The sample holds about 7,200 distinct CDR3 sequences, about 37% seen once. V was pared by 3 bases and J by 5 bases, with 12 bases between. This CDR3 contains 14 residues. Germline CDR1 KGHDR, CDR2 SFDVKD. The sequence was collected from a female donor with breast cancer. The chain combines TRBV24-1 with TRBJ2-5, with a possible D match to TRBD2 (5 bases). Material for sequencing was memory CD4+ T cells sorted from blood. Subset: memory CD4+ T cells, CD4+CD45RO+CD25-. The CDR3 DNA reads as TGTGCCACCAGTGATCTTGCAGGCGGGGAGACCCAGTACTTC. Protein: CATSDLAGGETQYF.